This T cell receptor beta chain was sequenced in a study of CD8 T cells in Susac syndrome. Study summary: The Susac syndrome patients were therapy-naive, on corticosteroids, or on intravenous immunoglobulin alone at blood draw. Study-level points and caveats: CD4+ T cell repertoires in Susac syndrome lacked clonal expansion.

This CDR3 spans 14 amino acids. Germline values: CDR1 LNHDA, CDR2 SQIVND (reference sequence). V lost 7 bases to trimming and J lost 9 bases; unmatched junction nucleotides: 7. A quantity of about 0.5 to 1 ug RNA underwent reverse transcription using random hexamers. Amplification of TCR beta CDR3 spanned 54 Vbeta and 13 Jbeta via immunoSEQ multiplex PCR. TCRdb independently ran MiXCR on the immunoSEQ multiplex PCR reads; one entry per CDR3 protein. The table shows roughly 180,000 distinct CDR3 sequences, with just under 95% occurring only once. It was negative isolation that provided the CD8+ and CD4+ T cells, whereas TEMRA cells were enriched by FACS. This clonotype was recorded once. Its antigen remains unidentified.

The sequencing input was CD4+ T cells from PBMCs. The chain joins TRBV19 to TRBJ1-6; 9 bases agree with TRBD1. This sequence was found in a human donor with Susac syndrome. In nucleotides, the CDR3 is TGTGCCAGTAACCCAACAGGGGGCTTTTCACCCCTCCACTTT. It codes for CASNPTGGFSPLHF.